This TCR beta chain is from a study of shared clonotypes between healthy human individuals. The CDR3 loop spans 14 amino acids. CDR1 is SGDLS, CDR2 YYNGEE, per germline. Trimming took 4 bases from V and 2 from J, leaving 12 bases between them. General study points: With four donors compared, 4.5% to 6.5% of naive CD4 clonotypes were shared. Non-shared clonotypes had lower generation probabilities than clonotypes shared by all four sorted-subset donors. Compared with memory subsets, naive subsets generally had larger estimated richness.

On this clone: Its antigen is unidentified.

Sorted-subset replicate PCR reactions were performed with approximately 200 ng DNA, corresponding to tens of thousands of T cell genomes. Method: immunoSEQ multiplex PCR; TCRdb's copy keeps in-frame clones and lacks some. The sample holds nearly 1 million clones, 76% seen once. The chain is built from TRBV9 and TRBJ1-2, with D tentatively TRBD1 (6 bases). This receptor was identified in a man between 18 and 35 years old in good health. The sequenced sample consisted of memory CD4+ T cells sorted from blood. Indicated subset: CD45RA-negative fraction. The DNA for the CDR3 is TGTGCCAGCAGCTTCCGGACAGACAACTATGGCTACACCTTC. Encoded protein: CASSFRTDNYGYTF. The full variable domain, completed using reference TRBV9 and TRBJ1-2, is DSGVTQTPKHLITATGQRVTLRCSPRSGDLSVYWYQQSLDQGLQFLIQYYNGEERAKGNILERFSAQQFPDLHSELNLSSLELGDSALYFCASSFRTDNYGYTFGSGTRLTVV.